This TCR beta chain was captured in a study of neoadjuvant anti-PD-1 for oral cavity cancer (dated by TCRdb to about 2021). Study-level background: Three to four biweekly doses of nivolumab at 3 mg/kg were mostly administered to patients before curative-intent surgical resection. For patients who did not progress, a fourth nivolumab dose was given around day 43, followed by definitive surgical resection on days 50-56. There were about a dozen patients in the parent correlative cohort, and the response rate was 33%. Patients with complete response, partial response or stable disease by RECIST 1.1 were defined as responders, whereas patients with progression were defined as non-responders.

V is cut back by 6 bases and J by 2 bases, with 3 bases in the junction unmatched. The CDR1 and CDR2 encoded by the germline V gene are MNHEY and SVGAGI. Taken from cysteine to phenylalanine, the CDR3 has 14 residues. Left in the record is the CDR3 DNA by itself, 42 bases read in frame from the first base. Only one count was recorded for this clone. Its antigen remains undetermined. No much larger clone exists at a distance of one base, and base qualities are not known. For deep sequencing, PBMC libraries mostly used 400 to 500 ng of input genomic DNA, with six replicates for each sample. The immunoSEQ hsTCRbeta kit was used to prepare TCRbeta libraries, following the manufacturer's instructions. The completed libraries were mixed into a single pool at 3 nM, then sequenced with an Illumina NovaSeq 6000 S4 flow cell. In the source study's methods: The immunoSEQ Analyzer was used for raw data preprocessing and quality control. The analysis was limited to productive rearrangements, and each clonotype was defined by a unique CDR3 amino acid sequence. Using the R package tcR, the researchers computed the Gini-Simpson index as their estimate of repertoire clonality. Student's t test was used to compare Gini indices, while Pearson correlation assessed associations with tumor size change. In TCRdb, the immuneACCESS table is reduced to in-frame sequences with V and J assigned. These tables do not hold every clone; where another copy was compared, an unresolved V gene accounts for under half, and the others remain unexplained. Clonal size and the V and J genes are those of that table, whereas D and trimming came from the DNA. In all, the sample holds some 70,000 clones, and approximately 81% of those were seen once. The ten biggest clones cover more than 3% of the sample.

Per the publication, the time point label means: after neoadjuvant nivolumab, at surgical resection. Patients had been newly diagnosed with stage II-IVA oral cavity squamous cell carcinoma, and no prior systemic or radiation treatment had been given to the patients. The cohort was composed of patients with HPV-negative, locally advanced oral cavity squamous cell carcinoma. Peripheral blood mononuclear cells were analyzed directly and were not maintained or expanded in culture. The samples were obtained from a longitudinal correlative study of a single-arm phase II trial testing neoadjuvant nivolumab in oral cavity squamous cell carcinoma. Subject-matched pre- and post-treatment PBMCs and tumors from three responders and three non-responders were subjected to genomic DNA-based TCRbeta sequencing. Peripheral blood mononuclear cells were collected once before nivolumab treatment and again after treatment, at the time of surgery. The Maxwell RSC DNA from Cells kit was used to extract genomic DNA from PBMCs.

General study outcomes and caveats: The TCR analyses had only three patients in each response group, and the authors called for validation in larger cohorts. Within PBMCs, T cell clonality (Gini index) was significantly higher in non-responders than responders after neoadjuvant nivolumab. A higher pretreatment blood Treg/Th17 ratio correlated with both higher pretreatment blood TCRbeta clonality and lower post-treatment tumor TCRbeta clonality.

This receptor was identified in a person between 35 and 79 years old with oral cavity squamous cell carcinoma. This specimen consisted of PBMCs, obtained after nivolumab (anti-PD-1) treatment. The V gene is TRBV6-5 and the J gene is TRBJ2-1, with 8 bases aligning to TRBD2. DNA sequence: TGTGCCAGCAGATCGGGAGGGCCCTACAATGAGCAGTTCTTC. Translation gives CASRSGGPYNEQFF.